This TCR beta chain was recovered during a study of shared clonotypes between healthy human individuals. General study points: Estimated clonotype richness was generally higher in naive than memory subsets. Blood was the only sampled material, and tissue repertoires likely differ.

The repertoire was sequenced with immunoSEQ multiplex PCR; TCRdb's copy has only in-frame clones and lacks some. The sample shows hundreds of thousands of clones, roughly 96% of them seen only once. Trimming left V 1 base short and J 2 bases short, with 11 bases between. Germline CDR1 and CDR2: SGHRS and YFSETQ. The length of the CDR3 is 15 residues. Naive CD8 cells lacked CD45RO, underwent positive selection for CCR7 and left out terminally differentiated effector memory CD45RA+ cells. This clone has a single count. Its antigen remains unidentified. The sequence was obtained from a young woman in good health. The sample consisted of naive CD8+ T cells sorted from blood. V is TRBV5-1 and J is TRBJ2-3; D remains ambiguous. CDR3 region: CASSLSGRVTDTQYF. Here the CDR3 DNA reads TGCGCCAGCAGCTTGTCAGGACGGGTCACAGATACGCAGTATTTT.